The 32 T cell receptor beta chains given below trace back to one sample, sequenced in a study of CD8 T cells in Susac syndrome. Reverse transcription of roughly 0.5 to 1 ug RNA was performed with random hexamers. TCRdb re-analysed the immunoSEQ multiplex PCR reads in MiXCR, keeping a single row per CDR3 protein. The sample lists 150,000 to 200,000 distinct CDR3 sequences, 90% to 95% seen once, with 0.087% in the top ten. Sequences were obtained from CD4+ T cells from PBMCs. These receptors all come from a human donor with Susac syndrome.

The rearrangement uses TRBV9 and TRBJ2-1; 8 bases agree with TRBD2. Germline CDR1 and CDR2: SGDLS and YYNGEE. This CDR3 spans 17 amino acids. J was trimmed by 8 bases and V by 2 bases; bases with no gene match: 15. The CDR3 DNA reads TGTGCCAGCAGCGTTCAAAGAACCGGGAGGGCCAAAGATGAGCAGTTCTTC. Translated, it gives CASSVQRTGRAKDEQFF.

This chain uses TRBV19 with TRBJ2-7, with a weak D call TRBD1 (6 bases). Germline V gene lookup returns CDR1 LNHDA and CDR2 SQIVND (reference sequence). CDR3 length: 12 amino acids. V dropped 3 bases and J dropped 6 bases, with 9 bases sitting between them. CDR3 bases: TGTGCCAGTAGTATGGGACAAGGCGAGCAGTACTTC. Its translation: CASSMGQGEQYF. Filled out from reference TRBV19 and TRBJ2-7, the complete variable domain reads DGGITQSPKYLFRKEGQNVTLSCEQNLNHDAMYWYRQDPGQGLRLIYYSQIVNDFQKGDIAEGYSVSREKKESFPLTVTSAQKNPTAFYLCASSMGQGEQYFGPGTRLTVT.

The V and J genes are TRBV5-1 and TRBJ2-2; D is perhaps TRBD1 (6 bases). V lost 5 bases, J lost 1 base, and 12 bases lay in between. Germline CDR1 and CDR2: SGHRS and YFSETQ. This CDR3 comprises 15 residues. The CDR3, as DNA: TGCGCCAGCAGGCTACCGGGACAGAACACCGGGGAGCTGTTTTTT. Translated, it gives CASRLPGQNTGELFF.

This chain uses TRBV3-1 with TRBJ1-2; D is unclear. Trimming cost V 4 bases and J 5 bases, with 14 bases left between them. The germline V gene has CDR1 LGHDT and CDR2 YNNKEL (reference sequence). CDR3 length: 14 residues. CDR3 region: CASSRGVTNYGYTF. The CDR3 nucleotides are TGTGCCAGCAGCCGTGGGGTAACGAATTATGGCTACACCTTC.

The CDR3 DNA follows: TGTGCCAGCAGCGTAGGCGGGAGGGCCTTCGCGAACACCGGGGAGCTGTTTTTT. Protein sequence: CASSVGGRAFANTGELFF. The V call is TRBV9, the J call TRBJ2-2; 9 positions agree with TRBD2. CDR1 and CDR2 from the germline V gene are SGDLS and YYNGEE. This CDR3 has 18 residues. Trimming removed 0 bases from V and 0 bases from J; junction bases left unmatched: 6.

The chain combines TRBV15 with TRBJ2-4, with 8 bases matching TRBD1. Germline V CDR1 and CDR2: LNHNV, YYDKDF (reference sequence). The CDR3 spans 16 residues. With 0 bases clipped from V and 7 bases from J, the junction kept 8 bases outside the gene matches. In DNA, the CDR3 is TGTGCCACCAGCAGAGATCACACAGGGGGATTGAACATTCAGTACTTC. Translated: CATSRDHTGGLNIQYF.

The chain couples TRBV7-2 to TRBJ1-5, with TRBD1 matching 7 bases. After removal of 1 base from V and 4 bases from J, the junction contained 4 bases not matched to a gene. CDR3 length equals 15 residues. Germline V lookup: CDR1 SGHTA, CDR2 FQGNSA. The CDR3 sequence is CASSLETGRNQPQHF. The CDR3 coding sequence is TGTGCCAGCAGCTTAGAGACAGGGCGGAATCAGCCCCAGCATTTT.

The chain carries TRBV3-1 and TRBJ2-1; D not resolved. The CDR3 loop spans 12 amino acids. The germline gives CDR1 LGHDT, CDR2 YNNKEL (reference sequence). Trimming shortened V by 4 bases and J by 9 bases, and 10 bases separated the two germline ends. CDR3 residues: CASSRSVGEQFF. The DNA of the CDR3 is TGTGCCAGCAGCCGAAGTGTAGGTGAGCAGTTCTTC.

The chain is built from TRBV18 and TRBJ1-1, with 7 positions matching TRBD1. In germline, CDR1 is KGHSH, CDR2 LQKENI. With 4 bases clipped from V and 5 bases from J, the junction kept 10 bases outside the gene matches. This CDR3 comprises 15 residues. The CDR3 loop reads CASSRTTTGKTEAFF. CDR3 nucleotides: TGTGCCAGCTCACGTACCACGACAGGGAAAACTGAAGCTTTCTTT.

The chain is built from TRBV2 and TRBJ1-5, with D maybe TRBD1 (5 bases). V lost 8 bases and J lost 2, with 10 bases in between. There are 13 residues in the CDR3. Germline values: CDR1 SNHLY, CDR2 FYNNEI. The CDR3 DNA follows: TGTGCCAGCCACTGGGGACGCAATCAGCCCCAGCATTTT. This gives the protein CASHWGRNQPQHF.

There are a few counts of this clonotype. The J gene is TRBJ2-2, the V gene TRBV5-6; D is undetermined. The CDR3 sequence is 11 residues long. The V end lost 5 bases, the J end lost 6 bases, and 5 bases lay between the germline ends. Looked up from germline, CDR1 is SGHDT and CDR2 is YYEEEE. In nucleotides, the CDR3 is TGTGCCAGCAGTTATTCCGGGGAGCTGTTTTTT. It encodes CASSYSGELFF.

The chain couples TRBV5-5 to TRBJ2-4, with 7 bases identical to TRBD1. The length of the CDR3 is 16 residues. Per germline, CDR1 SGHKS and CDR2 YYEKEE (reference sequence). The V gene end was trimmed by 0 bases and the J gene end by 0 bases; junction bases not matched to a gene: 3. In DNA, the CDR3 is TGTGCCAGCAGCTTGGGGACAGGCATAGCCAAAAACATTCAGTACTTC. It encodes CASSLGTGIAKNIQYF. Variable domain in full (rest from reference TRBV5-5 and TRBJ2-4): DAGVTQSPTHLIKTRGQQVTLRCSPISGHKSVSWYQQVLGQGPQFIFQYYEKEERGRGNFPDRFSARQFPNYSSELNVNALLLGDSALYLCASSLGTGIAKNIQYFGAGTRLSVL.

This chain connects TRBV7-2 to TRBJ1-6; 8 positions agree with TRBD1. The CDR3 totals 16 residues. CDR1 and CDR2 from the germline V gene are SGHTA and FQGNSA. The junction had 6 bases not matched to a gene; V was cut back by 4 bases and J by 4 bases. The CDR3 bases are TGTGCCAGCAGCTCTGGACAGGGTGTGTATAATTCACCCCTCCACTTT. Translated: CASSSGQGVYNSPLHF.

The chain is built from TRBV3-1 and TRBJ2-1; TRBD2 matches at 9 bases. The V and J ends lost 2 bases and 5 bases, in that order; junction bases with no gene match: 7. Germline CDR1 is LGHDT and CDR2 is YNNKEL (reference sequence). CDR3 length: 16 amino acids. The chain's CDR3 is CASSQKRTSANNEQFF. CDR3 in DNA: TGTGCCAGCAGCCAAAAACGGACTAGCGCGAACAATGAGCAGTTCTTC.

CDR3 bases: TGTGCCAGCAGCTCTAGCGGGAGGGCCGCAGATACGCAGTATTTT. The encoded protein is CASSSSGRAADTQYF. V usage is TRBV7-2 and J usage is TRBJ2-3, with 12 bases lining up with TRBD2. V shed 4 bases and J 4 bases; nucleotides not matched to a gene: 3. Germline lookup yields CDR1 SGHTA and CDR2 FQGNSA. The CDR3 has 15 residues. Complete variable domain (other parts from reference TRBV7-2 and TRBJ2-3): GAGVSQSPSNKVTEKGKDVELRCDPISGHTALYWYRQSLGQGLEFLIYFQGNSAPDKSGLPSDRFSAERTGGSVSTLTIQRTQQEDSAVYLCASSSSGRAADTQYFGPGTRLTVL.

This sequence joins TRBV12-3 or TRBV12-4 and TRBJ1-2; the match to TRBD1 covers 8 bases. V lost 6 bases, J lost 8 bases, and 5 bases stayed unmatched. The CDR3 is made up of 12 amino acids. CDR3 nucleotides: TGTGCCAGCAGGGACAGGGTGGGAGGCTACACCTTC. Translation gives CASRDRVGGYTF.

The rearrangement uses TRBV7-9 and TRBJ2-5; TRBD1 matches 12 bases. CDR3 length: 16 amino acids. V trimming: 0 bases; J trimming: 5 bases; junction bases outside the gene matches: 4. The germline CDR1 and CDR2 sequences are SEHNR and FQNEAQ (reference sequence). The CDR3 coding sequence is TGTGCCAGCAGCTTAGCCGGGACAGGGGGCTTGGAGACCCAGTACTTC. It codes for CASSLAGTGGLETQYF.

The chain combines TRBV20-1 with TRBJ2-7; 11 bases are shared with TRBD2. The V gene's germline CDR1 is DFQATT and CDR2 SNEGSKA (reference sequence). There are 14 residues in the CDR3. Trimming removed 4 bases from V and 3 bases from J; junction bases left unmatched: 5. In DNA, the CDR3 is TGCAGTGCTACAATACTAGCGGGAGACTACGAGCAGTACTTC. It translates to CSATILAGDYEQYF.

V and J are TRBV20-1 and TRBJ2-7; D is uncertain. This CDR3 has 14 amino acids. From germline, CDR1 is DFQATT and CDR2 SNEGSKA (reference sequence). Trimming shortened V by 4 bases and J by 1 base, and 14 bases separated the two germline ends. The CDR3 region is CSANSFRFSYEQYF. CDR3 nucleotide sequence: TGCAGTGCTAATTCTTTCCGATTTTCCTACGAGCAGTACTTC.

J is TRBJ2-7 and V is TRBV5-4; 10 bases line up with TRBD2. The CDR3 covers 15 residues. V trimming: 0 bases; J trimming: 7 bases; junction bases outside the gene matches: 7. Germline V gene data show CDR1 as SGHNT and CDR2 as YYREEE (reference sequence). CDR3 protein: CASSLGLAGVGEQYF. CDR3 sequence (DNA): TGTGCCAGCAGCTTGGGTCTAGCGGGAGTAGGGGAGCAGTACTTC.

J is TRBJ1-5 and V is TRBV11-2; tentatively, D is TRBD1 (5 bases). Trimming removed 3 bases at V and 7 bases at J, with 13 bases between. Germline loops: CDR1 SGHAT, CDR2 FQNNGV. The CDR3 has 14 residues. This chain's CDR3 is CASSFQGGGQPQHF. The CDR3 DNA reads TGTGCCAGCAGCTTCCAGGGTGGGGGACAGCCCCAGCATTTT.

This rearrangement joins TRBV30 to TRBJ1-1, with D possibly matching TRBD1 (6 bases). This CDR3 is 17 amino acids long. The germline CDR1 and CDR2 sequences are GTSNPN and SVGIG (reference sequence). Trimming pared 1 base from V and 4 bases from J, leaving 22 bases between. The CDR3 here is CAWSANRVRNVGTEAFF. DNA for the CDR3: TGTGCCTGGAGTGCCAACAGGGTACGAAACGTGGGCACTGAAGCTTTCTTT.

This chain joins TRBV4-2 and TRBJ1-5, with TRBD1 identical over 8 bases. The CDR3 spans 17 residues. Germline CDR1 LGHNA, CDR2 YNFKEQ. Trimming at V came to 2 bases and at J to 3 bases, leaving 9 bases not matched to a gene. The DNA for the CDR3 is TGTGCCAGCAGCCAATGGAGGACAGGGCTTTCCAATCAGCCCCAGCATTTT. Its protein is CASSQWRTGLSNQPQHF.

V gene TRBV7-2 combines with J gene TRBJ2-1; D possibly corresponds to TRBD2 (5 bases). The germline V gene has CDR1 SGHTA and CDR2 FQGNSA. Trimming took 1 base from V and 13 from J, leaving 20 bases between them. There are 15 residues in the CDR3. The CDR3 spells CASSLGGLGGQLQFF. The CDR3, as DNA: TGTGCCAGCAGCTTAGGAGGTTTGGGCGGGCAACTACAGTTCTTC.

The chain couples TRBV12-3 or TRBV12-4 to TRBJ1-2; D remains ambiguous. V was shortened by 2 bases and J by 8 bases, with 18 bases between the two germline ends. The CDR3 spans 15 residues. CDR3 nucleotide sequence: TGTGCCAGCAGTTTATTGATGGAGACGGCCTCGGGCTACACCTTC. Protein sequence: CASSLLMETASGYTF.

This rearrangement joins TRBV19 to TRBJ1-1, with TRBD1 matching over 12 bases. CDR3 size: 16 residues. Trimming took 4 bases from V and 3 from J; bases not matched to a gene: 6. Germline CDR1 LNHDA, CDR2 SQIVND (reference sequence). The CDR3 reads CASSTGTGGKDTEAFF. As DNA, the CDR3 is TGTGCCAGTAGTACCGGGACAGGGGGCAAGGACACTGAAGCTTTCTTT.

The V and J genes are TRBV7-3 and TRBJ1-1; 7 bases agree with TRBD1. Unmatched junction bases numbered 7, after V lost 4 bases and J lost 5 bases. In germline, CDR1 is SGHTA, CDR2 FQGTGA. CDR3 length: 14 amino acids. CDR3 nucleotides: TGTGCCAGCAGCTCACAGGGGCCGGGAACTGAAGCTTTCTTT. It is translated as CASSSQGPGTEAFF.

The chain combines TRBV27 with TRBJ2-7; D gene ambiguous. The V end lost 2 bases, the J end lost 3 bases, and 2 bases lay between the germline ends. The V gene's germline CDR1 is MNHEY and CDR2 SMNVEV (reference sequence). This CDR3 region has 11 residues. Written as DNA, the CDR3 is TGTGCCAGCAGTTTAGTCTACGAGCAGTACTTC. Translating gives CASSLVYEQYF.

The rearrangement links TRBV20-1 to TRBJ2-7, with 8 bases matching TRBD1. CDR3 length equals 14 residues. Germline CDR1 DFQATT, CDR2 SNEGSKA (reference sequence). J lost 2 bases, V lost 0 bases, and 3 bases had no gene match. Here the CDR3 reads CSARDQQGAYEQYF. CDR3 bases: TGCAGTGCTAGAGACCAACAGGGGGCCTACGAGCAGTACTTC.

The chain uses TRBV13 and TRBJ2-1; the D is unclear. V gave up 5 bases and J gave up 2 bases, with 7 bases separating them. This CDR3 has 13 amino acids. The V gene's germline CDR1 is PRHDT and CDR2 FYEKMQ (reference sequence). The CDR3 nucleotides are TGTGCCAGCAGCCCCCGCCCCTACAATGAGCAGTTCTTC. Protein sequence: CASSPRPYNEQFF.

This clonotype was seen more than once but under ten times. The chain is built from TRBV28 and TRBJ2-7, with a weak D call TRBD2 (6 bases). Germline V lookup: CDR1 MDHEN, CDR2 SYDVKM. The CDR3 loop spans 13 amino acids. V was shortened by 1 base and J by 6 bases, with 10 bases between the two germline ends. CDR3 sequence: CASSLSGGTEQYF. The CDR3 DNA sequence: TGTGCCAGCAGTTTATCCGGGGGAACCGAGCAGTACTTC. The variable domain in full, completed from reference TRBV28 and TRBJ2-7, reads DVKVTQSSRYLVKRTGEKVFLECVQDMDHENMFWYRQDPGLGLRLIYFSYDVKMKEKGDIPEGYSVSREKKERFSLILESASTNQTSMYLCASSLSGGTEQYFGPGTRLTVT.

The chain joins TRBV6-1 to TRBJ2-7, with 7 bases matching TRBD2. The CDR3 has 17 amino acids. V was clipped by 7 bases and J by 5 bases; unmatched bases: 20. Looked up from germline, CDR1 is MNHNS and CDR2 is SASEGT. In DNA, the CDR3 is TGTGCCAGCACCAAAAGTGGGAAAAGGACTAGGCCGAACGAGCAGTACTTC. Its protein product is CASTKSGKRTRPNEQYF.